The 22 T cell receptor beta chains given below trace back to one sample, sequenced in a study of cytomegalovirus exposure and HLA in healthy donors (dated by TCRdb to 2015 to 2018). Library creation used the immunoSEQ multiplex PCR assay. For the multiplex PCR, a mixture combining 60 forward primers for TCR Vbeta segments and 13 reverse primers for TCR Jbeta segments was used. In its TCRdb copy, this immuneACCESS table keeps in-frame sequences only and misses some clones. Where compared with another copy, unresolved V genes explain less than half of these, and the others have no known cause. This sample's table carries some 75,000 clones. Of the sample, about 0.83% is held by the ten largest clones. Material for sequencing was PBMCs. The receptors were sampled from a boy aged 5-17 years in good health and CMV-seronegative.

This rearrangement joins TRBV4-2 to TRBJ2-2; possibly TRBD1 for D (5 bases). The germline V and J ends were trimmed by 0 bases and 4 bases, with 24 bases remaining between them. Germline CDR1 and CDR2: LGHNA and YNFKEQ. This CDR3 has 20 residues. The CDR3 region has the DNA TGTGCCAGCAGCCAAGATTCAGTAGGGGAACTTGTGTTTGGCACCGGGGAGCTGTTTTTT. Translated: CASSQDSVGELVFGTGELFF.

The chain is built from TRBV29-1 and TRBJ2-5; possibly TRBD2 for D (5 bases). There are 13 residues in the CDR3. Looked up from germline, CDR1 is SQVTM and CDR2 is ANQGSEA. The ends were cut back, 6 bases at V and 2 bases at J, with 13 bases in the middle. The CDR3 reads CSVLRVYQETQYF. The CDR3 DNA follows: TGCAGCGTCTTGAGGGTCTATCAAGAGACCCAGTACTTC.

With regard to this clone: At one end the junction does not follow the germline gene, possibly because of a read error. This chain joins TRBV25-1 and TRBJ2-3; 9 bases align to TRBD1. The length of the CDR3 is 14 residues. CDR1 and CDR2 (germline): MGHDK, SYGVNS. In nucleotides, the CDR3 is TGTGCCAGCAGTGAGGGACAGGGCACAGATAAGCAGTATTTT. Protein product: CASSEGQGTDKQYF.

The gene calls are TRBV6-1 and TRBJ1-4; TRBD1 might be the D (6 bases). Germline V gives CDR1 MNHNS, CDR2 SASEGT. The CDR3 has 15 amino acids. V dropped 0 bases and J dropped 8 bases, with 13 bases sitting between them. CDR3 sequence: CASSEAAGEGEKLFF. The CDR3 nucleotides are TGTGCCAGCAGTGAAGCAGCAGGGGAGGGAGAAAAACTGTTTTTT.

The J gene is TRBJ1-1, the V gene TRBV9; perhaps TRBD1 as D (5 bases). Per germline, CDR1 SGDLS and CDR2 YYNGEE. The length of the CDR3 is 13 residues. The V end lost 9 bases, the J end lost 0 bases, and 12 bases lay between the germline ends. The CDR3 bases are TGTGCCACCACCCGGGACTTGAACACTGAAGCTTTCTTT. This gives the protein CATTRDLNTEAFF.

The chain combines TRBV5-1 with TRBJ2-6; perhaps TRBD1 as D (7 bases). Trimming took off 4 bases at V and 2 bases at J, with 16 bases between the two ends. The CDR3 extends over 17 amino acids. Germline values: CDR1 SGHRS, CDR2 YFSETQ. The CDR3 spells CASSAGTAHPGANVLTF. In nucleotides, the CDR3 is TGCGCCAGCAGCGCGGGGACAGCCCACCCTGGGGCCAACGTCCTGACTTTC.

V and J are TRBV5-6 and TRBJ2-1; 7 bases align to TRBD2. The ends lost 0 bases at V and 7 bases at J; junction bases unmatched: 4. The CDR3 contains 14 residues. Germline CDR1 SGHDT, CDR2 YYEEEE. Here the CDR3 DNA reads TGTGCCAGCAGCTTGGTCGGGCGGGAGAATGAGCAGTTCTTC. Translation gives CASSLVGRENEQFF.

CDR3 coding DNA: TGCGCCAGCAGCTTGAGTACTAGCGGGCCCTACGAGCAGTACTTC. This translates into CASSLSTSGPYEQYF. The chain links TRBV5-1 to TRBJ2-7; 9 bases agree with TRBD2. Trimming at V came to 1 base and at J to 2 bases, leaving 4 bases not matched to a gene. Germline V gene lookup returns CDR1 SGHRS and CDR2 YFSETQ. CDR3 length: 15 amino acids. Full variable domain (remainder filled in from reference TRBV5-1 and TRBJ2-7): KAGVTQTPRYLIKTRGQQVTLSCSPISGHRSVSWYQQTPGQGLQFLFEYFSETQRNKGNFPGRFSGRQFSNSRSEMNVSTLELGDSALYLCASSLSTSGPYEQYFGPGTRLTVT.

The chain links TRBV18 to TRBJ1-5; D might be TRBD1 (5 bases). CDR1 and CDR2 from the germline V gene are KGHSH and LQKENI. The V and J ends lost 10 bases and 7 bases respectively, with 20 bases between them. The CDR3 extends over 14 amino acids. This CDR3 reads CATGLAEGRQPQHF. CDR3 bases: TGTGCCACAGGGTTGGCTGAGGGGAGGCAGCCCCAGCATTTT. The full variable domain, completed using reference TRBV18 and TRBJ1-5, is NAGVMQNPRHLVRRRGQEARLRCSPMKGHSHVYWYRQLPEEGLKFMVYLQKENIIDESGMPKERFSAEFPKEGPSILRIQQVVRGDSAAYFCATGLAEGRQPQHFGDGTRLSIL.

The chain uses TRBV19 and TRBJ2-5; 10 bases map to TRBD1. The J call may be in error: the DNA end matches TRBJ2-7 better. CDR3 length equals 15 residues. The V gene's germline CDR1 is LNHDA and CDR2 SQIVND (reference sequence). The CDR3: CASSHRDRGTYEQYF. CDR3 DNA: TGTGCCAGTAGCCACCGGGACAGGGGAACCTACGAGCAGTACTTC.

The chain combines TRBV18 with TRBJ2-1; tentatively, D is TRBD2 (6 bases). V was pared by 6 bases and J by 4 bases, with 19 bases between. The CDR3 length is 16 residues. CDR1 and CDR2 (germline): KGHSH, LQKENI. This CDR3 is CASSLDGASEYNEQFF. As DNA, the CDR3 is TGTGCCAGCTCCCTGGACGGAGCTAGCGAATACAATGAGCAGTTCTTC.

This chain joins TRBV5-1 and TRBJ2-5; D not certain. The germline V gene has CDR1 SGHRS and CDR2 YFSETQ. The V end lost 0 bases, the J end lost 1 base, and 7 bases lay between the germline ends. The CDR3 is 14 residues long. CDR3 bases: TGCGCCAGCAGCTTGGGACTGTTCCAAGAGACCCAGTACTTC. Protein sequence: CASSLGLFQETQYF.

The V and J genes are TRBV4-1 and TRBJ2-6; D is unresolved. Between the trimmed V and J ends, which lost 0 bases and 13 bases, there was a span of 7 bases. Per germline, CDR1 MGHRA and CDR2 YSYEKL. The CDR3 has 12 residues. In DNA, the CDR3 is TGCGCCAGCAGCCAAGAGGGCCTGGTCCTGACTTTC. Translated: CASSQEGLVLTF.

V is TRBV5-1 and J is TRBJ2-5; 10 bases are shared with TRBD2. The CDR3 spans 18 residues. V was clipped by 4 bases and J by 4 bases; unmatched bases: 16. Germline CDR1 SGHRS, CDR2 YFSETQ. The CDR3 sequence: CASSRALAGGRTGETQYF. As DNA, the CDR3 is TGCGCCAGCAGCCGAGCTTTAGCGGGGGGCCGGACAGGAGAGACCCAGTACTTC.

V usage is TRBV4-3 and J usage is TRBJ1-1; TRBD1 agrees at 7 bases. The V segment lost 0 bases and the J segment 7 bases; nucleotides outside the gene matches: 8. The CDR3 is made up of 15 amino acids. Germline V gene lookup returns CDR1 LGHNA and CDR2 YSLEER. In DNA form, the CDR3 reads TGCGCCAGCAGCCAAGAAGGGGACAGTGCCGATGAAGCTTTCTTT. Its protein is CASSQEGDSADEAFF.

The chain uses TRBV30 and TRBJ1-3, with D unresolved. The CDR3 spans 15 residues. Germline V gene data show CDR1 as GTSNPN and CDR2 as SVGIG (reference sequence). Trimming stripped 0 bases from V and 2 bases from J, with 11 bases between. The CDR3 nucleotides read TGTGCCTGGAGTGTACGGGAAAAGGCTGGAAACACCATATATTTT. This translates into CAWSVREKAGNTIYF.

The V and J genes are TRBV5-1 and TRBJ2-7; 10 bases align to TRBD1. The CDR3 has 15 amino acids. Germline V gene data show CDR1 as SGHRS and CDR2 as YFSETQ. The junction had 8 bases not matched to a gene; V was cut back by 3 bases and J by 5 bases. The CDR3 reads CASSSRDRGKNEQYF. DNA for the CDR3: TGCGCCAGCAGCTCCCGGGACAGGGGAAAAAACGAGCAGTACTTC. The full variable domain, completed using reference TRBV5-1 and TRBJ2-7, is KAGVTQTPRYLIKTRGQQVTLSCSPISGHRSVSWYQQTPGQGLQFLFEYFSETQRNKGNFPGRFSGRQFSNSRSEMNVSTLELGDSALYLCASSSRDRGKNEQYFGPGTRLTVT.

The V and J genes are TRBV27 and TRBJ2-5; 7 nucleotides agree with TRBD1. CDR1 is MNHEY and CDR2 is SMNVEV in the germline V gene (reference sequence). The CDR3 spans 14 residues. Trimming removed 6 bases from V and 4 bases from J; junction bases left unmatched: 8. CDR3 loop: CASRIDRATETQYF. The CDR3 DNA sequence: TGTGCCAGCAGAATAGACAGGGCAACAGAGACCCAGTACTTC.

This chain connects TRBV19 to TRBJ1-1, with D possibly TRBD1 on 5 matching bases. The CDR3 covers 16 residues. With 5 bases removed from V and 1 base from J, the gap between germline ends came to 17 bases. Germline V gives CDR1 LNHDA, CDR2 SQIVND (reference sequence). In nucleotides, the CDR3 is TGTGCCAGTAGTCCCCGGGGAACGGGGGAGAACACTGAAGCTTTCTTT. Translating it yields CASSPRGTGENTEAFF.

This chain's CDR3 is CSCAGTATNEKLFF. CDR3 DNA sequence: TGCAGCTGCGCAGGGACTGCAACTAATGAAAAACTGTTTTTT. The V gene is TRBV29-1, the J gene TRBJ1-4, with D possibly TRBD1 on 5 matching bases. Per germline, CDR1 SQVTM and CDR2 ANQGSEA. The CDR3 totals 14 residues. V lost 8 bases and J 0 bases, leaving 13 bases between the germline ends.

The chain uses TRBV18 and TRBJ2-7, with 8 bases identical to TRBD2. Looked up from germline, CDR1 is KGHSH and CDR2 is LQKENI. The CDR3 covers 17 residues. Germline trimming cut 0 bases from V and 4 bases from J; bases unmatched to any gene: 11. CDR3 protein: CASSPPMTGGTFYEQYF. As DNA, the CDR3 is TGTGCCAGCTCACCACCGATGACGGGAGGGACCTTTTACGAGCAGTACTTC.

The rearrangement uses TRBV13 and TRBJ2-3; 10 bases agree with TRBD2. CDR3 length: 15 amino acids. With V trimmed by 1 base and J by 5 bases, 3 bases remained unmatched. From germline, CDR1 is PRHDT and CDR2 FYEKMQ (reference sequence). CDR3 sequence (DNA): TGTGCCAGCAGCTTAGCTAGCGGGGGATTAGATACGCAGTATTTT. Its translation is CASSLASGGLDTQYF.